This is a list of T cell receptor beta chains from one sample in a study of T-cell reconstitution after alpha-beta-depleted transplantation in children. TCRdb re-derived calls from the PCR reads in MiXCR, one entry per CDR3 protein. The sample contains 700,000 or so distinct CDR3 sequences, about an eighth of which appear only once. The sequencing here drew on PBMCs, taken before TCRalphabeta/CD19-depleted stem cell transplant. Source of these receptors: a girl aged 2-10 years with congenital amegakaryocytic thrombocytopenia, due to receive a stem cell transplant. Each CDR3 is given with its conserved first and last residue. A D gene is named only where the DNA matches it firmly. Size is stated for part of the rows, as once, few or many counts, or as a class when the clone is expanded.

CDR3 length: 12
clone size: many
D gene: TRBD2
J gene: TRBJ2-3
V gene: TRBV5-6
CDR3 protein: CASSQTSDQEYF
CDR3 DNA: TGTGCCAGCAGCCAAACTAGCGACCAAGAGTATTTT

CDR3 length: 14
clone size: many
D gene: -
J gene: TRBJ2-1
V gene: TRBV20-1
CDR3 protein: CSARGQSSYNEQFF
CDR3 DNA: TGCAGTGCTAGGGGCCAAAGCTCCTACAATGAGCAGTTCTTC

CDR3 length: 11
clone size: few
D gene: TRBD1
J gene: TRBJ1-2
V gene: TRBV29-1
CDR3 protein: CSVVTGAGYTF
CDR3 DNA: TGCAGCGTGGTGACAGGGGCTGGCTACACCTTC

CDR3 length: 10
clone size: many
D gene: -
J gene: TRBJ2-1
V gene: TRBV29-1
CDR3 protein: CSVAWEEQFF
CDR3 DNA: TGCAGCGTTGCTTGGGAAGAGCAGTTCTTC

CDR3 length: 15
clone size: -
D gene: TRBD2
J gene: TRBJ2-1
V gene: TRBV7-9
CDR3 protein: CASSEAGGSFDEQFF
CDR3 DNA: TGTGCCAGCAGTGAGGCGGGCGGGAGTTTCGATGAGCAGTTCTTC

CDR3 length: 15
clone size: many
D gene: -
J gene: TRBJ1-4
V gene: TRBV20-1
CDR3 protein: CSATNDGGVNEKLFF
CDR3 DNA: TGCAGTGCAACAAATGATGGGGGCGTTAATGAAAAACTGTTTTTT

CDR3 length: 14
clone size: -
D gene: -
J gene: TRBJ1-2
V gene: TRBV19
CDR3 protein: CASSPGPKGYGYTF
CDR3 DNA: TGTGCCAGTAGTCCCGGCCCCAAAGGCTACGGCTACACCTTC

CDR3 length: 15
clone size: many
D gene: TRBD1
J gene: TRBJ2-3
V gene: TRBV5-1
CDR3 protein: CASSDRDRGPDTQYF
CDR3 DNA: TGCGCCAGCAGTGACCGGGACAGGGGGCCAGATACGCAGTATTTT

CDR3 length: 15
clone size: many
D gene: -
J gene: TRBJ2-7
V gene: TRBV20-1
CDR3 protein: CSAAEPWGPKPEQYF
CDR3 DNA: TGCAGTGCCGCCGAACCCTGGGGTCCTAAACCCGAGCAGTACTTC

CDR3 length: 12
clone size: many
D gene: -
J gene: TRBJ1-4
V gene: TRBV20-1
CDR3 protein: CSARDGNEKLFF
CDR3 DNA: TGCAGTGCTAGGGACGGCAATGAAAAACTGTTTTTT

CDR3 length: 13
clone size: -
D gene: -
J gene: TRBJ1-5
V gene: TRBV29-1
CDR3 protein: CSVGQQSNQPQHF
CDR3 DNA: TGCAGCGTCGGACAACAGAGCAATCAGCCCCAGCATTTT

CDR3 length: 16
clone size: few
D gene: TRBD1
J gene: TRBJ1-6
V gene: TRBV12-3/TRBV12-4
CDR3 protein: CASSEYPGQPNSPLHF
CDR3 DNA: TGTGCCAGCAGTGAATATCCGGGACAGCCTAATTCACCCCTCCACTTT

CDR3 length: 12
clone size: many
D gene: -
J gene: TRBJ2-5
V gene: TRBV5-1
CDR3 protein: CASAEEGETQYF
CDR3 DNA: TGCGCCAGCGCCGAAGAAGGGGAGACCCAGTACTTC

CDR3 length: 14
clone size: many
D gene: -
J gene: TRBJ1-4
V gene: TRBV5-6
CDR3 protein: CASSLPLGNEKLFF
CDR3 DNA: TGTGCCAGCAGCTTACCCCTAGGAAATGAAAAACTGTTTTTT

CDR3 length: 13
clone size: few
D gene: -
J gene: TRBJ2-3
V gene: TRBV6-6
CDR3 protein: CASSSWAADTQYF
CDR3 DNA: TGTGCCAGCAGTTCTTGGGCGGCAGATACGCAGTATTTT

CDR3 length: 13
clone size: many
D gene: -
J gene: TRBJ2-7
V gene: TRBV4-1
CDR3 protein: CASSLGKYYEQYF
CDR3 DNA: TGCGCCAGCAGCCTAGGGAAATACTACGAGCAGTACTTC

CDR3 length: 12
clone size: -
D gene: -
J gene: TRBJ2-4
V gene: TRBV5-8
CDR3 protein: CASSWGTSLRDF
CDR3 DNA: TGTGCCAGCAGCTGGGGGACAAGCCTTCGGGACTTC

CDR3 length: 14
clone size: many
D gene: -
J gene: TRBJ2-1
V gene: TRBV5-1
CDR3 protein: CASSLDRQLNEQFF
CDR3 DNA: TGCGCCAGCAGCTTGGATCGTCAATTGAATGAGCAGTTCTTC

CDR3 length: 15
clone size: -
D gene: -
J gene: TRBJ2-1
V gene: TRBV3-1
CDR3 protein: CASSQDQGSYNEQFF
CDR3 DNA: TGTGCCAGCAGCCAAGATCAGGGTTCTTACAATGAGCAGTTCTTC

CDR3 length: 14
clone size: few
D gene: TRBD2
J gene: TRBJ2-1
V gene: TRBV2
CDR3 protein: CASRTSGAYNEQFF
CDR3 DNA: TGTGCCAGCAGGACTAGCGGGGCCTACAATGAGCAGTTCTTC

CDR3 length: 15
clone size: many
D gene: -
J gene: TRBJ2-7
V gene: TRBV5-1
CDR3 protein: CASTKNRDSTYEQYF
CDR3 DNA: TGCGCCAGCACGAAAAACCGGGACTCCACCTACGAGCAGTACTTC

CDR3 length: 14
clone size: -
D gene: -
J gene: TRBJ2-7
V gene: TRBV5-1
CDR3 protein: CASTLDGSSYEQYF
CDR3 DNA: TGCGCCAGCACCTTGGACGGTAGCTCCTACGAGCAGTACTTC

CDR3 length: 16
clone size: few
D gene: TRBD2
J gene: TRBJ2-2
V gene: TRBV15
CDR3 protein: CATSREGGVNTGELFF
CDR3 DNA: TGTGCCACCAGCAGAGAGGGGGGGGTAAACACCGGGGAGCTGTTTTTT

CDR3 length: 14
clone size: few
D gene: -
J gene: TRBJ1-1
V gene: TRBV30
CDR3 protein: CAWRRRGDGTEAFF
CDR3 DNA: TGTGCCTGGAGAAGGAGGGGGGACGGGACTGAAGCTTTCTTT

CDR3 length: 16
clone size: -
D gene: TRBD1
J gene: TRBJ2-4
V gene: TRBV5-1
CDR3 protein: CASSLMVGQEAHIQYF
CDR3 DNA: TGCGCCAGCAGCTTGATGGTTGGACAGGAGGCCCACATTCAGTACTTC

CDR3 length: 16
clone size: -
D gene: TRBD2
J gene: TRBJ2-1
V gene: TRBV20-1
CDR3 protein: CSARDLAGGPHNEQFF
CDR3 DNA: TGCAGTGCTAGAGATCTAGCGGGAGGGCCCCACAATGAGCAGTTCTTC

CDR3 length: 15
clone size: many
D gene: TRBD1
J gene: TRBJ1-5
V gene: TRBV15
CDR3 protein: CATSTLGTANQPQHF
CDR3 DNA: TGTGCCACCAGCACCCTTGGGACAGCTAATCAGCCCCAGCATTTT

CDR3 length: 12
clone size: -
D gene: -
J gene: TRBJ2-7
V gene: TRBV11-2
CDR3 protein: CASSLVEGEQYF
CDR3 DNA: TGTGCCAGCAGCTTAGTGGAGGGCGAGCAGTACTTC

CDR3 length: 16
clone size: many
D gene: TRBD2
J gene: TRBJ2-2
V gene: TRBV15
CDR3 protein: CATSSLPSGRTGELFF
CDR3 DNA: TGTGCCACCAGCAGCCTACCTAGCGGGAGGACCGGGGAGCTGTTTTTT

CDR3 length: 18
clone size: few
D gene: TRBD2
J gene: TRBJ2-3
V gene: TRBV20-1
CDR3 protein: CSASLFGLAGLSTDTQYF
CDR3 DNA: TGCAGTGCTAGTTTATTTGGACTAGCGGGGTTAAGCACAGATACGCAGTATTTT

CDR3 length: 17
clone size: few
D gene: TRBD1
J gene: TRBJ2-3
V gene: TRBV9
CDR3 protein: CASSAEAGQGVQDTQYF
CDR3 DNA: TGTGCCAGCAGCGCCGAGGCGGGACAGGGGGTTCAAGATACGCAGTATTTT

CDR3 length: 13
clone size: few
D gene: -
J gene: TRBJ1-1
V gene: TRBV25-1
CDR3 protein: CASSPGWRTEAFF
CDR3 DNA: TGTGCCAGCAGCCCGGGGTGGCGCACTGAAGCTTTCTTT

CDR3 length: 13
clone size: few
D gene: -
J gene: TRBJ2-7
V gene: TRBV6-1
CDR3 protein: CASWPEWSNEQYF
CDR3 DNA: TGTGCCAGCTGGCCAGAATGGAGCAACGAGCAGTACTTC

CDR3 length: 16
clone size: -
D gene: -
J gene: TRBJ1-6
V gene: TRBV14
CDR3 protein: CASSQDSYRPLSPLHF
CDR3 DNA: TGTGCCAGCAGCCAAGATTCGTACAGGCCACTCTCACCCCTCCACTTT

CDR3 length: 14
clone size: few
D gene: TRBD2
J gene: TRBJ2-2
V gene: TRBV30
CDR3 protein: CAWSAGGDTGELFF
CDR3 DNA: TGTGCCTGGAGTGCCGGGGGGGACACCGGGGAGCTGTTTTTT

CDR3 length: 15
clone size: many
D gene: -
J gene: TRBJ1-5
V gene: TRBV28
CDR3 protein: CASSPPQGSNQPQHF
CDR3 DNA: TGTGCCAGCAGTCCTCCGCAGGGAAGCAATCAGCCCCAGCATTTT

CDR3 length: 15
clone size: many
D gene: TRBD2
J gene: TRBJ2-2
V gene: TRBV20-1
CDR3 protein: CSARDGTSETGELFF
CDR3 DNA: TGCAGTGCTAGAGATGGGACTAGTGAAACCGGGGAGCTGTTTTTT

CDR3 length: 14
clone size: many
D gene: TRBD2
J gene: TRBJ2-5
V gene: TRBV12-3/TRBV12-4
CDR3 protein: CASSLLAGKETQYF
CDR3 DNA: TGTGCCAGCAGTCTTCTAGCGGGAAAAGAGACCCAGTACTTC

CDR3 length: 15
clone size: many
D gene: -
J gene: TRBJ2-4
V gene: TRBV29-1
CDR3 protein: CSVEPSGREWGIQYF
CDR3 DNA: TGCAGCGTTGAACCGTCGGGACGGGAGTGGGGCATTCAGTACTTC

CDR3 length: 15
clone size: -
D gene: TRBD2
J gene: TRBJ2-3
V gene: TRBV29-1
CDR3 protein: CSVDYGRASTDTQYF
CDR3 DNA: TGCAGCGTTGATTACGGGAGGGCTAGCACAGATACGCAGTATTTT

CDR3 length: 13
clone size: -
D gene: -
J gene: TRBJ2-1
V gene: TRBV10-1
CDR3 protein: CASSEWENSEQFF
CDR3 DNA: TGCGCCAGCAGTGAGTGGGAAAACAGTGAGCAGTTCTTC

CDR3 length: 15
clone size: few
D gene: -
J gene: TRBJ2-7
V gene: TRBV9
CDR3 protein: CASSLKTSQRYEQYF
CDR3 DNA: TGTGCCAGCAGCCTGAAGACTAGTCAGCGCTACGAGCAGTACTTC

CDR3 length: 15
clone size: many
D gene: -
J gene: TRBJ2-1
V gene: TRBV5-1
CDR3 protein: CASSFYPTSENEQFF
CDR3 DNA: TGCGCCAGCAGCTTTTACCCGACGTCGGAGAATGAGCAGTTCTTC

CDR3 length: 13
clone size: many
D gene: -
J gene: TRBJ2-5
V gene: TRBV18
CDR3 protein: CASSPTVQETQYF
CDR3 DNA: TGTGCCAGCTCACCAACAGTACAAGAGACCCAGTACTTC

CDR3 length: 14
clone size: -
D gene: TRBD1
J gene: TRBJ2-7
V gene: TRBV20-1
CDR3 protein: CSALTGAGGGEQYF
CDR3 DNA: TGCAGTGCACTAACAGGGGCCGGCGGTGGAGAGCAGTACTTC

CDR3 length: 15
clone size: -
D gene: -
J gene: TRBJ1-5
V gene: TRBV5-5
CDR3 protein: CASSLDWPDNQPQHF
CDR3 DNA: TGTGCCAGCAGCTTGGATTGGCCGGACAATCAGCCCCAGCATTTT

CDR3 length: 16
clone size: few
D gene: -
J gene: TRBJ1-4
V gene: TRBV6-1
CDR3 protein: CASSRALISTNEKLFF
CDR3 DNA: TGTGCCAGCAGCCGAGCCCTTATATCAACTAATGAAAAACTGTTTTTT

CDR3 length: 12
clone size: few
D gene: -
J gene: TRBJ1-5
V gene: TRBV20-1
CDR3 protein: CSASESNQPQHF
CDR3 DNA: TGCAGTGCTAGTGAGAGTAATCAGCCCCAGCATTTT

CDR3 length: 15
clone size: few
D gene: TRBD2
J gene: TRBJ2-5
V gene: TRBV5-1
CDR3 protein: CASSKLAAPSETQYF
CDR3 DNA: TGCGCCAGCAGCAAACTAGCGGCCCCGAGCGAGACCCAGTACTTC

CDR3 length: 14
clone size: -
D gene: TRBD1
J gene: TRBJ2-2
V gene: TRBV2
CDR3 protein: CASKDRARTGELFF
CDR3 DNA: TGTGCCAGCAAGGACAGGGCTCGGACCGGGGAGCTGTTTTTT

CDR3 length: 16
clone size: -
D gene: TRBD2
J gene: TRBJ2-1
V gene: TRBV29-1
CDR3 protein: CSVAPGGTSGTNEQFF
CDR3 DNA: TGCAGCGTCGCCCCAGGGGGGACTAGCGGGACGAATGAGCAGTTCTTC

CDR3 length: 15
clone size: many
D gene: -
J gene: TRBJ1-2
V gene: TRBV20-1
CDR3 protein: CSARDPRTENYGYTF
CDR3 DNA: TGCAGTGCTAGAGATCCTCGGACAGAGAACTATGGCTACACCTTC

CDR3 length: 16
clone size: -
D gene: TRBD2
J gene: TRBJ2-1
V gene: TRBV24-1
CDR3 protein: CATSDPSGRGRNEQFF
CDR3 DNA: TGTGCCACCAGTGATCCTAGCGGGAGAGGAAGGAATGAGCAGTTCTTC

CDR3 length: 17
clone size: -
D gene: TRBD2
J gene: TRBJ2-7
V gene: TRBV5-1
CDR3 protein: CASSWGTSGRAVYEQYF
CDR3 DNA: TGCGCCAGCAGCTGGGGGACTAGCGGGAGGGCCGTGTACGAGCAGTACTTC

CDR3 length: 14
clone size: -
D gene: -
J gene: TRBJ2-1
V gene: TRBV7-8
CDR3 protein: CASSLVRAHNEQFF
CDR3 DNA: TGTGCCAGCAGCTTAGTCCGGGCCCACAATGAGCAGTTCTTC

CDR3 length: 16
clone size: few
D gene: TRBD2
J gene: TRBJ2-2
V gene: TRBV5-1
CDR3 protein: CASSLVGLDNTGELFF
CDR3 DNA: TGCGCCAGCAGCTTGGTAGGACTAGATAACACCGGGGAGCTGTTTTTT

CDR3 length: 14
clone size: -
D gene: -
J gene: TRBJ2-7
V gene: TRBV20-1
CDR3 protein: CSASSPRRTYEQYF
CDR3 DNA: TGCAGTGCTAGTTCCCCGAGGAGGACCTACGAGCAGTACTTC

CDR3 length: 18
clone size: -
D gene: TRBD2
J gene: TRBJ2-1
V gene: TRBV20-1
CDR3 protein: CSAEPGLPGASSYNEQFF
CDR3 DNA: TGCAGTGCTGAACCGGGACTACCGGGAGCTAGCTCCTACAATGAGCAGTTCTTC

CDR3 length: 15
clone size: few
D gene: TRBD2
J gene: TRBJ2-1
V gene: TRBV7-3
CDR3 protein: CASSLNGGSSFEQFF
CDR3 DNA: TGTGCCAGCAGCTTAAACGGCGGGAGTTCATTTGAGCAGTTCTTC